Described below is a single T cell receptor beta chain sequence and its context. The CDR3 is 15 residues long. V gave up 2 bases and J gave up 4 bases, with 14 bases separating them. The germline gives CDR1 KGHSH, CDR2 LQKENI. This sample is part of a study of shared clonotypes between healthy human individuals. For the study at large: There were three CD4 naive, three CD4 memory, two CD8 naive and one CD8 memory plates per donor.

TCRdb keeps only in-frame clones here, not all; method: immunoSEQ multiplex PCR. This sample yields some 2,500,000 clones, of which approximately 94% are seen a single time; roughly 0.36% belongs to the top ten. The source of this sequence is a man aged 18 to 30 in good health. Some clones in this sample may be carry-over from other donors' samples. The sample comprised naive CD4+ T cells from PBMCs. Subset reported: CD45RA+ positively selected. J is TRBJ1-2 and V is TRBV18, with no clear D. The CDR3 region has the DNA TGTGCCAGCTCACCAATCTCACCAGGCACCTATGGCTACACCTTC. As protein: CASSPISPGTYGYTF.